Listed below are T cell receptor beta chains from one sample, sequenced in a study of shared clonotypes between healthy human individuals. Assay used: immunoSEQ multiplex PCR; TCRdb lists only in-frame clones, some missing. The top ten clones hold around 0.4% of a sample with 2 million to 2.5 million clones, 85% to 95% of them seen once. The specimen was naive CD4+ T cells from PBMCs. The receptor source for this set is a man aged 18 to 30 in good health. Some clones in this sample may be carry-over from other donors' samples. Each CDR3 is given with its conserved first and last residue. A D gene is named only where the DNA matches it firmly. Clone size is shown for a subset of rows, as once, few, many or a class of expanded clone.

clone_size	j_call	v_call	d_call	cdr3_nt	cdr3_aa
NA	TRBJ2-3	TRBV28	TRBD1	TGTGCCAGCAGTTTCCGCCCGGACAGGCCACAACACGCAGATACGCAGTATTTT	CASSFRPDRPQHADTQYF
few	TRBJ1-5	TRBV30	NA	TGTGCCTGGAGTGGGGGAGGGAGGCAGCCCCAGCATTTT	CAWSGGGRQPQHF
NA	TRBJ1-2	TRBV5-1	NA	TGCGCCAGCAGCCCGTCTTTGGGGGAGGGCGGCTACACCTTC	CASSPSLGEGGYTF
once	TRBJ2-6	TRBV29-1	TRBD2	TGCAGCGTTGCCGGGGGGGCCGGGGCCAACGTCCTGACTTTC	CSVAGGAGANVLTF
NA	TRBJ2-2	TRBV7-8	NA	TGTGCCAGCAGCCCGCTTAGGGTCTTATTGTCCGGGGAGCTGTTTTTT	CASSPLRVLLSGELFF
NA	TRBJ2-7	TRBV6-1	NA	TGTGCCAGCAAACTCCATGGGGCCCTCTACGAGCAGTACTTC	CASKLHGALYEQYF
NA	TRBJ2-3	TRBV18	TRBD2	TGTGCCAGCTCACCTTCTAGCGGGATTAGAGATACGCAGTATTTT	CASSPSSGIRDTQYF
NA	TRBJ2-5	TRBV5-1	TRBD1	TGCGCCAGCAGCTTGGCAGGGGGCCTTGAGACCCAGTACTTC	CASSLAGGLETQYF
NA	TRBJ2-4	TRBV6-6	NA	TGTGCCAGCAGCAGTACAGCGGTGGAGAACATTCAGTACTTC	CASSSTAVENIQYF
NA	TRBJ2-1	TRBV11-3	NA	TGTGCCAGCAGCTTAGAATTGGCATCCTACAATGAGCAGTTCTTC	CASSLELASYNEQFF
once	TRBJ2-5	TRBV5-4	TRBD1	TGTGCCAGCAGCCTGGACAGGGGCCTTCGGGAGACCCAGTACTTC	CASSLDRGLRETQYF
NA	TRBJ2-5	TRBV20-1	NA	TGCAGTGCTAGTTCGGGGGCGACCCAGTACTTC	CSASSGATQYF
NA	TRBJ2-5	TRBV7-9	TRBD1	TGTGCCAGCAGCTTAGGACGGGACAGCCGACCCCGCGGCGCAGAGACCCAGTACTTC	CASSLGRDSRPRGAETQYF
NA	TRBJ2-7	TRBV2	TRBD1	TGTGCCAGCAGGGACAGGGGGTGGTACGAGCAGTACTTC	CASRDRGWYEQYF
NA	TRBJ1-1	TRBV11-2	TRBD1	TGTGCCAGCAGCCCTCGGACAGGGGCGAACACTGAAGCTTTCTTT	CASSPRTGANTEAFF
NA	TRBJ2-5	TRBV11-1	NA	TGTGCCAGCAGCTTACGGCAGGGCCAAGAGACCCAGTACTTC	CASSLRQGQETQYF
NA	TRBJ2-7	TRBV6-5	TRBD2	TGTGCCAGCAGTTATGGGGGGGAGGACTCCTACGAGCAGTACTTC	CASSYGGEDSYEQYF
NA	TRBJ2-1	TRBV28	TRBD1	TGTGCCAGCAGGCCCGGACAGGGTTTAGGGAATGAGCAGTTCTTC	CASRPGQGLGNEQFF
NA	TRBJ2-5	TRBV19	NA	TGTGCCAGTACCGACAGGCCCGGGGAGACCCAGTACTTC	CASTDRPGETQYF
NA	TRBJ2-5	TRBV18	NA	TGTGCCAGCTCACCACTCGGAGAGACCCAGTACTTC	CASSPLGETQYF
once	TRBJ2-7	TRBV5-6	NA	TGTGCCAGCACCCGGGTGGGTTTGGGGCAGTACTTC	CASTRVGLGQYF
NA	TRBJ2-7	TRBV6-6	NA	TGTGCCAGCAGCTTCTTTTCGGACGAGCAGTACTTC	CASSFFSDEQYF
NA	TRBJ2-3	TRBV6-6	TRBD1	TGTGCCAGCAGATACCGGGACAGCAGCACAGATACGCAGTATTTT	CASRYRDSSTDTQYF
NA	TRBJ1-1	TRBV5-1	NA	TGCGCCAGCAGCCTGGACGGGTTGAACACTGAAGCTTTCTTT	CASSLDGLNTEAFF
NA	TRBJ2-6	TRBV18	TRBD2	TGTGCCAGCTCACTACCCCCGGGGGGCAACGTCCTGACTTTC	CASSLPPGGNVLTF
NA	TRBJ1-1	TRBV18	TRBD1	TGTGCCAGCTCACTTACAGGGGCTGACACTGAAGCTTTCTTT	CASSLTGADTEAFF
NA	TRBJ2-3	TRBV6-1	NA	TGTGCCAGCAGTGACAGGGCAAGAAGCACAGATACGCAGTATTTT	CASSDRARSTDTQYF
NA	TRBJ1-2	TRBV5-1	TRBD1	TGCGCCAGCAGAAGGGGGCAAGACTATGGCTACACCTTC	CASRRGQDYGYTF
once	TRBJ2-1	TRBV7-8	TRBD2	TGTGCCAGCAGCCTCCCCGGTCGGGCTAGCGGGAGGCCTGAGCAGTTCTTC	CASSLPGRASGRPEQFF
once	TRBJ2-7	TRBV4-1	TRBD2	TGCGCCAGCAGCCAGGAGCCCGGTGGACTAGCGACCTCCTACGAGCAGTACTTC	CASSQEPGGLATSYEQYF
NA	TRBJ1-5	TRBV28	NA	TGTGCCAGCAGTTTACCGGCAGGGAACCCATATATCGGCAATCAGCCCCAGCATTTT	CASSLPAGNPYIGNQPQHF
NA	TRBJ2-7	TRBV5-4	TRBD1	TGTGCCAGCAGGCCCGGGACAGGGTCCTACGAGCAGTACTTC	CASRPGTGSYEQYF